The clone carrying this T cell receptor (beta chain) was seen a few times. Unique molecular identifiers were present on cDNA, and template switching added a universal primer site. One entry per CDR3 protein, called by TCRdb with MiXCR from the 5' RACE reads. The sample consists of around 100,000 distinct CDR3 sequences, 5.5% to 7% of them appearing once. The sample is drawn from a study of identical twins. The CDR3 has 18 amino acids. Per the germline V gene, CDR1 is DFQATT and CDR2 is SNEGSKA (reference sequence). J gave up 5 bases and V 3 bases, and 20 bases lay outside the gene matches. The V and J genes are TRBV20-1 and TRBJ2-5, with 8 nucleotides matching TRBD1. This receptor was obtained from a woman aged 50 to 65 in good health. Material for sequencing was memory T cells sorted from blood. The CDR3 spells CSASGPSSLDRVFETQYF. DNA of the CDR3: TGCAGTGCTAGTGGGCCCAGTTCGCTGGACAGGGTATTCGAGACCCAGTACTTC.